Below, one T cell receptor beta chain is given with its context. Its target is unknown. This sample was taken from a study of graft-versus-host responses after intestinal transplantation. Overall study findings and caveats: GvH clones turned up in recipient marrow; some had shown up first in ileum or blood. Early declines in HvG clones that occurred post-transplant were associated with peak circulating GvH clone levels.

The repertoire was sequenced with immunoSEQ multiplex PCR; TCRdb's copy has only in-frame clones and lacks some. The table lists tens of thousands of clones, 75% to 90% of them singletons, with around 1.8% in the top ten. J lost 2 bases, V lost 1 base, and 5 bases had no gene match. This CDR3 contains 16 residues. Germline V lookup: CDR1 MNHNY, CDR2 SVGAGI (reference sequence). Tissue from the graft was processed to free its intraepithelial and lamina propria lymphocytes. The gene calls are TRBV6-6 and TRBJ1-5, with TRBD1 identical over 7 bases. Material: ileum tissue, obtained approximately 370 days after transplant. The clonotype was recovered from a human patient who received an intestinal transplant, so some T cells may come from the graft donor. The CDR3 is CASSYYSTGRNQPQHF. The CDR3 DNA reads TGTGCCAGCAGTTACTACTCGACAGGGCGCAATCAGCCCCAGCATTTT.